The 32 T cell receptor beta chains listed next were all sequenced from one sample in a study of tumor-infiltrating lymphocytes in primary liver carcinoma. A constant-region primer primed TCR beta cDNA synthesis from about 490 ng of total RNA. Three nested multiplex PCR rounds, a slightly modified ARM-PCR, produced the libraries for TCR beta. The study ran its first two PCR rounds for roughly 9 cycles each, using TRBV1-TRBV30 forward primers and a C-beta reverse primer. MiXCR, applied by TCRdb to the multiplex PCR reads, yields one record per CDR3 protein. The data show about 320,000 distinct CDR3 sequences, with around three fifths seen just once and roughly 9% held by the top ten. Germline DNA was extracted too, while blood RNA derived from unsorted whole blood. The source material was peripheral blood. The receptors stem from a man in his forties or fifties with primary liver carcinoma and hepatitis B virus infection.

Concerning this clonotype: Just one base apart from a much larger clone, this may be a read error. The CDR3 region is CASSPNAGGPNERFF. The CDR3 DNA follows: TGTGCCAGCAGTCCCAATGCGGGAGGGCCGAATGAGCGGTTCTTC. The V and J genes are TRBV6-2 or TRBV6-3 and TRBJ2-1; 9 bases are shared with TRBD2. This CDR3 region has 15 residues. Germline values: CDR1 MNHEY, CDR2 SVGEGT.

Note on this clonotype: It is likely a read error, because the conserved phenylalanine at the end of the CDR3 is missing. The CDR3 region is CSVEFRGSEQFI. The CDR3 DNA reads TGCAGCGTTGAATTCCGGGGCAGTGAACAGTTCATC. This rearrangement joins TRBV29-1 to TRBJ2-1, with D perhaps TRBD1 or TRBD2 (5 bases each). Trimming cost V 2 bases and J 13 bases, with 15 bases left between them. The CDR3 contains 12 residues. Germline values: CDR1 SQVTM, CDR2 ANQGSEA.

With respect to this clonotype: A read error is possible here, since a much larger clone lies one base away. This CDR3 reads CASSQPCGIAGEDTQYF. CDR3 bases: TGCGCCAGCAGCCAACCCTGCGGAATAGCGGGAGAGGATACGCAGTATTTT. This chain uses TRBV4-1 with TRBJ2-3; 9 bases align to TRBD2. V was clipped by 2 bases and J by 6 bases; unmatched bases: 12. CDR3 length: 17 residues. Germline lookup yields CDR1 MGHRA and CDR2 YSYEKL.

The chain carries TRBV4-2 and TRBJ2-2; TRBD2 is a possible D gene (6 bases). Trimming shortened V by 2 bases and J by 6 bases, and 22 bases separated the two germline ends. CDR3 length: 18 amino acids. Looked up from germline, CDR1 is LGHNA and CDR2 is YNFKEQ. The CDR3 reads CASSQQTSRRALAGELFF. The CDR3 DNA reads TGTGCCAGCAGCCAACAAACTAGTAGGAGGGCCCTCGCCGGGGAGCTGTTTTTT.

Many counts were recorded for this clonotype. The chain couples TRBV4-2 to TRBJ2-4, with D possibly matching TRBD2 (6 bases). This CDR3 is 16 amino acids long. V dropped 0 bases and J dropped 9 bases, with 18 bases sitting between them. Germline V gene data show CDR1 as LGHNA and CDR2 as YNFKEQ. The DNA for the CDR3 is TGTGCCAGCAGCCAAGATACTGCTAGCGCGGTTGCCATTCAGTACTTC. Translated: CASSQDTASAVAIQYF.

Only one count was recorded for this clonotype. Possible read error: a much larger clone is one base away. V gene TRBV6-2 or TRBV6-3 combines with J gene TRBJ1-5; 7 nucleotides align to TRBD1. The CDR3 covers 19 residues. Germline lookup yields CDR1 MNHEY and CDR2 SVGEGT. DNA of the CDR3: TGTGCCAGCAGTTACACCATTACGGACACCAACAGGGGCAATCAGCCCCAGAATTTT. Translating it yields CASSYTITDTNRGNQPQNF.

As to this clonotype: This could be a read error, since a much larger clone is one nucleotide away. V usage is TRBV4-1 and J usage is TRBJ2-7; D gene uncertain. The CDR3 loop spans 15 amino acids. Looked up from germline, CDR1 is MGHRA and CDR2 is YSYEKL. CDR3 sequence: CASNQDLGPFYEQYF. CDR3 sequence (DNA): TGCGCCAGCAACCAAGATCTAGGTCCATTCTACGAGCAGTACTTC.

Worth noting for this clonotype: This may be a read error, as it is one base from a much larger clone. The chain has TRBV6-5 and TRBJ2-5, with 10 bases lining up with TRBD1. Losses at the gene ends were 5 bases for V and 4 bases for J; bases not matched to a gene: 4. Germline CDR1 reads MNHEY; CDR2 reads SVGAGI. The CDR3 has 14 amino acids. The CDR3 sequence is CASSGWDRGETQYF. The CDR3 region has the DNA TGTGCCAGCAGTGGCTGGGACAGGGGAGAGACCCAGTACTTC.

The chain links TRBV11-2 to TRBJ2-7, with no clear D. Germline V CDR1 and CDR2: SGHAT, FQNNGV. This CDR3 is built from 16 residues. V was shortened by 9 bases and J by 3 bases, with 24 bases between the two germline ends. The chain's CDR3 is CASSPSWTTFSYEQYF. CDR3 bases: TGTGCCAGTAGCCCATCCTGGACCACCTTTAGCTACGAGCAGTACTTC.

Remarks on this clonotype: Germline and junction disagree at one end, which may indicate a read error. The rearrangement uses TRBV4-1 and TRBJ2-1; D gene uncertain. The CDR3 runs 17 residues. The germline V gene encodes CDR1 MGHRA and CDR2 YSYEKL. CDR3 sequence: CASNQVDVGFPNNEQFF. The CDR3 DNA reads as TGCGCCAGCAACCAAGTAGACGTGGGGTTTCCGAACAATGAGCAGTTCTTC.

CDR3 loop: CARQPRLQGGSSGANVLTF. The CDR3 DNA reads TGTGCCCGCCAGCCGAGGTTACAGGGGGGAAGCTCTGGGGCCAACGTCCTGACTTTC. The chain links TRBV21-1 to TRBJ2-6; whether TRBD1, the table's D call, matches the DNA was not checked. TRBV21-1 is reported as a pseudogene. This CDR3 is 19 amino acids long.

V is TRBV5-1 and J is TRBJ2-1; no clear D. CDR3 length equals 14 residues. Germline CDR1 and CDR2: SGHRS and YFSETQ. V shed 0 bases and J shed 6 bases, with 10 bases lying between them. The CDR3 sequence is CASSLEASRNEQFF. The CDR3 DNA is TGCGCCAGCAGCTTGGAGGCTAGTCGCAATGAGCAGTTCTTC.

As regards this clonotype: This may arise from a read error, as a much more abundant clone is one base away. CDR3 region: CVSSPLYEQYF. CDR3 sequence (DNA): TGTGTCAGCAGCCCTCTTTACGAGCAGTACTTC. The chain carries TRBV6-2 or TRBV6-3 and TRBJ2-7; no reliable D call. The germline V gene has CDR1 MNHEY and CDR2 SVGEGT. This CDR3 is built from 11 residues.

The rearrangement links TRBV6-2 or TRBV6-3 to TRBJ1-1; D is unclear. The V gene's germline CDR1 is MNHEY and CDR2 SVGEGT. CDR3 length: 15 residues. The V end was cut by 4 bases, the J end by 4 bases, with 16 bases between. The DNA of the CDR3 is TGTGCCAGCAGTTGCATCTTATGGGGATGCACTGAAGCTTTCTTT. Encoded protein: CASSCILWGCTEAFF.

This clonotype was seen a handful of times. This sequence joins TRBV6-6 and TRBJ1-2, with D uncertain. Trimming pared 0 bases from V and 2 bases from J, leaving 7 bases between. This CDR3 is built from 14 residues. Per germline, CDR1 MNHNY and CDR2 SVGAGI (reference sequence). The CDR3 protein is CASSYSNKNYGYTF. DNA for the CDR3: TGTGCCAGCAGTTACTCGAACAAGAACTATGGCTACACCTTC.

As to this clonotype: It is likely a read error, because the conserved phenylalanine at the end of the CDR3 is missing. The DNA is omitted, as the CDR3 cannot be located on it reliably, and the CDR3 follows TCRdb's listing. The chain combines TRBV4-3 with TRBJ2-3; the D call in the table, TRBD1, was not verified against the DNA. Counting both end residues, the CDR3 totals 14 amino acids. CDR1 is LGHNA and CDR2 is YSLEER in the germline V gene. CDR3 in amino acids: CASSQGGASDTHYL.

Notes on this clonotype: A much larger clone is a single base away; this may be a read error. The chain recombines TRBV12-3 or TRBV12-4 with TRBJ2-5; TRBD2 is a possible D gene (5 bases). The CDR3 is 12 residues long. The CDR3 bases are TGTGTCAGCGGCGACCGCCAAGAGACCCAGTACTTC. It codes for CVSGDRQETQYF.

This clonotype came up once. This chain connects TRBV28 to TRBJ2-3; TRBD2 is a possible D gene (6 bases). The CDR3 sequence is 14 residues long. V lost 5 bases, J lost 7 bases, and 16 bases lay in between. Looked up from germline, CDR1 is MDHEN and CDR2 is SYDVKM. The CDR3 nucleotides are TGTGCCAGCAGTAGGGACTGGTATCCTAATACGCAGTATTTT. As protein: CASSRDWYPNTQYF.

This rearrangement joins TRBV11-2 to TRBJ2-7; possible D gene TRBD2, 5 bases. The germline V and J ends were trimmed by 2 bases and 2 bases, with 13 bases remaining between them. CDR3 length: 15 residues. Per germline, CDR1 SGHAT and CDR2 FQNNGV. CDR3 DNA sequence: TGTGCCAGCAGCTTACCCTCGGGGATTACCTACGAGCAGTACTTC. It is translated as CASSLPSGITYEQYF.

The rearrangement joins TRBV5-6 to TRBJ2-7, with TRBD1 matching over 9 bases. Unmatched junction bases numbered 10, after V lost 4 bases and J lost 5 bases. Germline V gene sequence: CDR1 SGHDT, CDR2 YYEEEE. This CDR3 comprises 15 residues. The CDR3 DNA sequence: TGTGCCAGCAGCGCCGGACAGGGGACTTTTGACGAGCAGTACTTC. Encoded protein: CASSAGQGTFDEQYF.

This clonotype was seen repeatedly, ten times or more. The DNA of the CDR3 is TGTGCCAGCAGTGAAACTTACGACCTCGGGCAGTACTTC. Its translation is CASSETYDLGQYF. The chain employs TRBV6-1 and TRBJ2-7; no definite D call. V was cut by 2 bases and J by 9 bases, with 14 bases left in between. Per germline, CDR1 MNHNS and CDR2 SASEGT. The length of the CDR3 is 13 residues.

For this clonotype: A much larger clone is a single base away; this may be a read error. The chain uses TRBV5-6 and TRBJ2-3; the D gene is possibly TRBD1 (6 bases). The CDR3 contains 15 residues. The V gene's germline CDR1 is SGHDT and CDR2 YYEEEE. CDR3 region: CASSQTGKRTETQYF. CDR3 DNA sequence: TGTGCCAGCAGCCAAACAGGGAAAAGGACAGAAACGCAGTATTTT. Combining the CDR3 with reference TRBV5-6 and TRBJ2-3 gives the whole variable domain DAGVTQSPTHLIKTRGQQVTLRCSPKSGHDTVSWYQQALGQGPQFIFQYYEEEERQRGNFPDRFSGHQFPNYSSELNVNALLLGDSALYLCASSQTGKRTETQYFGPGTRLTVL.

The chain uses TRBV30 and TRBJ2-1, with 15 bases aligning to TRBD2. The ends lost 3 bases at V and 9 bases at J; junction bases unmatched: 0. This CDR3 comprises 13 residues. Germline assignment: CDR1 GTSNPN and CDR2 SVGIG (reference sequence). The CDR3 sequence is CAWRGLAGGEQFF. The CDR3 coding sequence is TGTGCCTGGAGGGGACTAGCGGGGGGTGAGCAGTTCTTC.

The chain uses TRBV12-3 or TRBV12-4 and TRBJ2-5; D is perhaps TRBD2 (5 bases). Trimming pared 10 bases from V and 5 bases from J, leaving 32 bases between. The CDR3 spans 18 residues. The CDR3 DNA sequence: TGTGCCATAGCTCCTTCGCCGTCGGACTCAACGAGAGAGGAGACCCAGTACTTC. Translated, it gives CAIAPSPSDSTREETQYF.

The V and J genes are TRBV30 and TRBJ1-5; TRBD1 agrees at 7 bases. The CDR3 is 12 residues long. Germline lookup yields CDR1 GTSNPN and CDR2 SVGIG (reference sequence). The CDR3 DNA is TGTGTCTGCGGGGACAGTCATCAGCCCCAGCATTTT. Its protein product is CVCGDSHQPQHF.

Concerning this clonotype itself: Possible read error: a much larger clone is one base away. CDR3 DNA sequence: TGCAGCATTGTCGGGGGTGGGAATCAGCCCCAGCATTTT. This gives the protein CSIVGGGNQPQHF. The chain couples TRBV29-1 to TRBJ1-5; maybe TRBD1 (5 bases). CDR1 SQVTM and CDR2 ANQGSEA come from the germline V gene. Deletions cut 8 bases from V and 4 bases from J, with 15 bases between. This CDR3 has 13 amino acids.

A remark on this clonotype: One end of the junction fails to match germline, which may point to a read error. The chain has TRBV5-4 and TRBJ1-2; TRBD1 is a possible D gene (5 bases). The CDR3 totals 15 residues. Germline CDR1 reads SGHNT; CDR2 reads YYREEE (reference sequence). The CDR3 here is CASGLGQTVLYGYTF. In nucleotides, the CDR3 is TGTGCCAGCGGCTTGGGGCAGACCGTCCTCTATGGCTACACCTTC. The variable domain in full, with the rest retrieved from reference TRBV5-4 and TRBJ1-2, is ETGVTQSPTHLIKTRGQQVTLRCSSQSGHNTVSWYQQALGQGPQFIFQYYREEENGRGNFPPRFSGLQFPNYSSELNVNALELDDSALYLCASGLGQTVLYGYTFGSGTRLTVV.

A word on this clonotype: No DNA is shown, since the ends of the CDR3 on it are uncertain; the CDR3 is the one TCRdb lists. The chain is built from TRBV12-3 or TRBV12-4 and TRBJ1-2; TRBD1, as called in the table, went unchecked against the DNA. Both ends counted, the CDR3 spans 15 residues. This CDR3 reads CVSSFAGGPQYGCTF.

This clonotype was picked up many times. Here the CDR3 reads CASSQVANTGELFF. CDR3 bases: TGCGCCAGCAGCCAAGTAGCGAACACCGGGGAGCTGTTTTTT. V gene TRBV4-3 combines with J gene TRBJ2-2; the D is unclear. Trimming cost V 1 base and J 0 bases, with 3 bases left between them. CDR1 LGHNA and CDR2 YSLEER come from the germline V gene. The CDR3 covers 14 residues.

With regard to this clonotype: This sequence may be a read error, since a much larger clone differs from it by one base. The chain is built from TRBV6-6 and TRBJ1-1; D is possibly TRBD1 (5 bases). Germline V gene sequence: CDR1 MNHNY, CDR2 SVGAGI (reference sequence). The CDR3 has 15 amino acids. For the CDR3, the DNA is TGTGTCAGCAGTCCGCCCGGGACGACGAACACTGAAGCTTTCTTT. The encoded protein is CVSSPPGTTNTEAFF.

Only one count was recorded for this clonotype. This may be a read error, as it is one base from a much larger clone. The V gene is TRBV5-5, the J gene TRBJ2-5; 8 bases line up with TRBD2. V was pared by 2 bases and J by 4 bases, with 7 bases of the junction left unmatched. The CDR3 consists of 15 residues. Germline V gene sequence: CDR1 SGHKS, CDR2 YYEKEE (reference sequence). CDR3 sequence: CASSFDGRALETQYF. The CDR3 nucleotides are TGTGCCAGCAGCTTCGACGGGAGGGCCCTAGAGACCCAGTACTTC.

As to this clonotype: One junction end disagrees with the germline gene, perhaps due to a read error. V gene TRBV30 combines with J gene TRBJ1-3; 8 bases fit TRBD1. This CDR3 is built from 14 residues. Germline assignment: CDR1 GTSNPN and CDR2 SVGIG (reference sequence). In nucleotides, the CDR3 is TGTGCCTGGAGTGTTCAGGGGGCTGGAAACACCACATATTTT. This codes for CAWSVQGAGNTTYF.